This TCR beta chain was sequenced for a study of blood T cells in healthy people across ages. Findings of the study overall: Long-lived donors had more naive CD4+ cells and higher diversity than aged donors.

Each sample used at least 7 million PBMCs. Extractions gave at least 5.5 micrograms of total RNA per sample. A second PCR, run for roughly 7 to 11 cycles, used a sample-barcoded 5' primer plus a J-beta primer mix. TCRdb re-derived calls from the 5' RACE reads in MiXCR, one entry per CDR3 protein. This table has about 770,000 distinct CDR3 sequences, around two fifths appearing once. Concerning this clonotype: What it binds is unknown.

The CDR3 has 15 residues. V shed 7 bases, J shed 4 bases, and the junction held 12 bases outside the gene matches. The germline V gene has CDR1 MNHEY and CDR2 SVGEGT. Sequenced sample: blood. The chain recombines TRBV6-2 or TRBV6-3 with TRBJ1-2; 7 bases agree with TRBD1. This receptor was identified in a man in his fifties or sixties in good health. The DNA for the CDR3 is TGTGCCAGCACCAATTCCTGGACAGGCCTCTATGGCTACACCTTC. Its translation is CASTNSWTGLYGYTF.